This T cell receptor beta chain was identified in a study of blood T cell repertoires in COVID-19. Study at large: Spain, Italy and the United States supplied samples that represented acute and convalescent COVID-19. PBMCs, B-cell-depleted T cells, or T cells were the source of the cDNA or gDNA that made up the material.

The CDR3 spans 16 residues. The germline CDR1 and CDR2 sequences are SGDLS and YYNGEE. The junction had 5 bases not matched to a gene; V was cut back by 3 bases and J by 2 bases. Original handling: Cell counts per sample came from amplifying reference gene primers. This table comes from immunoSEQ multiplex PCR, and its TCRdb copy is limited to in-frame clones, with some not included. That table supplies the V and J calls and clone size; D and trimming were determined from the DNA. In the table there are 250,000 or so clones, about 86% of which are singletons. The rearrangement links TRBV9 to TRBJ1-5; 10 bases fit TRBD1. Sequencing was performed on peripheral blood. The clonotype originates from a man in his thirties or forties with active or convalescent COVID-19. The CDR3 sequence is CASSEGQGFGNQPQHF. CDR3 DNA sequence: TGTGCCAGCAGCGAGGGACAGGGGTTTGGCAATCAGCCCCAGCATTTT.